The rows below give T cell receptor beta chains drawn from one sample of a study of T cells in Graves' hyperthyroidism and ophthalmopathy. TCRdb re-derived calls from the multiplex PCR reads in MiXCR, one entry per CDR3 protein. Of about 610,000 distinct CDR3 sequences in the sample, roughly 14% were seen once. Source material: blood. Every receptor here comes from a woman aged 40 to 50 with Graves' ophthalmopathy. The conserved cysteine and the conserved F or W are not part of the CDR3 here. Each record gives: D gene, V gene, J gene, CDR3 protein. The D gene is left open where the match is weak.

TRBD1	TRBV6-2/TRBV6-3	TRBJ1-5	ASSYRRGQGIDQPQH
.	TRBV6-2/TRBV6-3	TRBJ1-5	ASSYSGRYQPQH
.	TRBV15	TRBJ2-7	ATSRDTAGLPFYEQY
TRBD2	TRBV18	TRBJ2-5	ASSPPASGSGETQY
TRBD1	TRBV28	TRBJ1-3	ASSPPGTGVSGNTIY
TRBD2	TRBV20-1	TRBJ2-4	SARSPLAEGGDIQY
.	TRBV2	TRBJ2-7	ASKYDSSYEQY
TRBD1	TRBV6-1	TRBJ2-4	ASSADRLNIIQY
.	TRBV12-5	TRBJ2-5	ASGLAGETQY
.	TRBV12-3/TRBV12-4	TRBJ2-7	ASSSDLKASGEQY
TRBD1	TRBV7-3	TRBJ1-1	ASGLGQGTEAF
.	TRBV20-1	TRBJ1-2	SAGGAATNYGYT
.	TRBV12-3/TRBV12-4	TRBJ2-2	ASSVRAGELF
.	TRBV6-2/TRBV6-3	TRBJ1-5	ASSHQGPPQPQH
.	TRBV7-2	TRBJ2-7	ASSLVVGRSYEQY
TRBD1	TRBV7-2	TRBJ1-2	ASRRKQGTHGYT
.	TRBV5-1	TRBJ2-2	ASSEPATNTGELF
TRBD1	TRBV12-3/TRBV12-4	TRBJ1-3	ASSSQGAGDTIY
.	TRBV18	TRBJ2-5	ASSHPMETQY
.	TRBV27	TRBJ2-6	ASSLSGNNYVVAGANVLT
TRBD2	TRBV7-2	TRBJ2-5	ASSLGGRGTQY